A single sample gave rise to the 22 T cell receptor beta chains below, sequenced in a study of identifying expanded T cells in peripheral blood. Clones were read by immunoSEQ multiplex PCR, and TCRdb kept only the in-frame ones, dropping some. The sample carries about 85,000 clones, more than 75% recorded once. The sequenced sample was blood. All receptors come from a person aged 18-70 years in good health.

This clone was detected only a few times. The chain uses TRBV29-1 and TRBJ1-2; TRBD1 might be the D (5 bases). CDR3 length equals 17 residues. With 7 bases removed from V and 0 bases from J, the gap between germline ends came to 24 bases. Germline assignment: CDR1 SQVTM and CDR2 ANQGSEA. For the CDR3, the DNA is TGCAGCGCGGGGCCGTCGGACTTATGGACTTCTAACTATGGCTACACCTTC. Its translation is CSAGPSDLWTSNYGYTF.

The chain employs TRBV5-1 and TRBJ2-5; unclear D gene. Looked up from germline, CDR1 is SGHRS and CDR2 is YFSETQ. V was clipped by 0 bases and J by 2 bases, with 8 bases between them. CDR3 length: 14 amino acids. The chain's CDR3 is CASSLALPQETQYF. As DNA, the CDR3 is TGCGCCAGCAGCTTGGCTCTACCTCAAGAGACCCAGTACTTC.

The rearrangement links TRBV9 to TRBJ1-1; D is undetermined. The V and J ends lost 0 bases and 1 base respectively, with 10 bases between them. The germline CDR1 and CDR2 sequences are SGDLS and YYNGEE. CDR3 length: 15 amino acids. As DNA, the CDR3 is TGTGCCAGCAGCGTAGCGACCGCGCCGAACACTGAAGCTTTCTTT. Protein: CASSVATAPNTEAFF.

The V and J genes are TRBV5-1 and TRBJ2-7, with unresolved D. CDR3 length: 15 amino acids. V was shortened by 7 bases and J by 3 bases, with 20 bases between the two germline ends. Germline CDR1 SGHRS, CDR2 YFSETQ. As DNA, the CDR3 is TGCGCCAGCGGCGAGGCGGCAGACTCGTACTACGAGCAGTACTTC. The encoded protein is CASGEAADSYYEQYF.

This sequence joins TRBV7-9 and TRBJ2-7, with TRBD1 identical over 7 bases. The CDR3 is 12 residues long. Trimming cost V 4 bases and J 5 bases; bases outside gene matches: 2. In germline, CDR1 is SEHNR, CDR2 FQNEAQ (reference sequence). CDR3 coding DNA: TGTGCCAGCAGCTCCACAGGGGACGAGCAGTACTTC. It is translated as CASSSTGDEQYF.

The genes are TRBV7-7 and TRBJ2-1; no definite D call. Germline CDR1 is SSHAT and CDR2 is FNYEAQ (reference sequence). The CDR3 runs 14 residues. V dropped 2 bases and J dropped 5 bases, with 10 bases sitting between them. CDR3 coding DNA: TGTGCCAGCAGCTTAAATGGATACAACAATGAGCAGTTCTTC. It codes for CASSLNGYNNEQFF.

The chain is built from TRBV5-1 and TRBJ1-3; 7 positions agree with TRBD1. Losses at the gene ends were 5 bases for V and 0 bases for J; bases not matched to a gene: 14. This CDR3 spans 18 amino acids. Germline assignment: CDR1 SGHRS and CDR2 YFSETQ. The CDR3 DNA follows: TGCGCCAGCAGTTCTACCTCTTGGACAGGCAGCTCTGGAAACACCATATATTTT. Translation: CASSSTSWTGSSGNTIYF.

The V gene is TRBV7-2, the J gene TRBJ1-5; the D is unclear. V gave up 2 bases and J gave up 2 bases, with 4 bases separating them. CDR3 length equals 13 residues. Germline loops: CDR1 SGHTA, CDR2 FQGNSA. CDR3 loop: CASSLQGNQPQHF. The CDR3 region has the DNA TGTGCCAGCAGCTTACAGGGCAATCAGCCCCAGCATTTT.

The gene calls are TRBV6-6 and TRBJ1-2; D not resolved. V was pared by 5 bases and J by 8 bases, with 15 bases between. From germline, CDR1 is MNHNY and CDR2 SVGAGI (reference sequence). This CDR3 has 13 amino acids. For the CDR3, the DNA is TGTGCCAGCAGTGACGCCAGTTGGGTGGGCTACACCTTC. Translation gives CASSDASWVGYTF.

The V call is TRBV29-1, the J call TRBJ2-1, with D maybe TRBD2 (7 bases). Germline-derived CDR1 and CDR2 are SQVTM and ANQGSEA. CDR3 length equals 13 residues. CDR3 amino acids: CGGGRLSYNEQFF. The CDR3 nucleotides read TGCGGGGGGGGCCGCTTATCCTACAATGAGCAGTTCTTC.

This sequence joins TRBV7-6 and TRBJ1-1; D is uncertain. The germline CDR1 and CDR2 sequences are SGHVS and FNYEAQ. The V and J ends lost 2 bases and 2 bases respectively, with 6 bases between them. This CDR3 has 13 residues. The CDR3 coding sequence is TGTGCCAGCAGCTTATGGGATAACACTGAAGCTTTCTTT. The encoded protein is CASSLWDNTEAFF.

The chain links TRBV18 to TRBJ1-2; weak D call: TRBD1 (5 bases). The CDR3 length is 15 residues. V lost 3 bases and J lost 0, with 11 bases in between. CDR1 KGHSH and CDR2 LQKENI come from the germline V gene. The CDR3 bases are TGTGCCAGCTCACCGTCGACAGAAGCTAACTATGGCTACACCTTC. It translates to CASSPSTEANYGYTF.

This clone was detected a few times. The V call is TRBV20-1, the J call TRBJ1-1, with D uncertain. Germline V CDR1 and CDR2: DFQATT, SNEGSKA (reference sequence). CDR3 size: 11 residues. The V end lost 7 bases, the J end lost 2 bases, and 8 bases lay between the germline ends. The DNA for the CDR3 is TGCAGTGTGTTAGTAAACACTGAAGCTTTCTTT. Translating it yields CSVLVNTEAFF.

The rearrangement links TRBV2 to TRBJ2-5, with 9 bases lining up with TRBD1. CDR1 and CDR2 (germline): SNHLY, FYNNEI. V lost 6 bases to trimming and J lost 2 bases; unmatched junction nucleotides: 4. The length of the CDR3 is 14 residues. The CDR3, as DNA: TGTGCCAGCAGCGAACAGGGGGCGCAAGAGACCCAGTACTTC. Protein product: CASSEQGAQETQYF.

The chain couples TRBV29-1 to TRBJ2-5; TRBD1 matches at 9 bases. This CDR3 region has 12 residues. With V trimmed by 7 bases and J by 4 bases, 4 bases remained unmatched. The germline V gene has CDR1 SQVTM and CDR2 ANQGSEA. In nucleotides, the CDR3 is TGCAGCGGGGGACAGGGCCCAGAGACCCAGTACTTC. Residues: CSGGQGPETQYF.

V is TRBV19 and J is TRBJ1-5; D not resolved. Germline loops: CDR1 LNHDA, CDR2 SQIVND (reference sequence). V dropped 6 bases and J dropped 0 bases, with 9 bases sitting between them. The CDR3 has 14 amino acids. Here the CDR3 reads CASRVRNSNQPQHF. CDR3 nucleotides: TGTGCCAGTAGGGTCAGGAATAGCAATCAGCCCCAGCATTTT.

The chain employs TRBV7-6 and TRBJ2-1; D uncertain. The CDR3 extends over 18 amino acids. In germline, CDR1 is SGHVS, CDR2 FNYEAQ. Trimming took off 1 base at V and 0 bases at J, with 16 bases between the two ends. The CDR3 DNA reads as TGTGCCAGCAGCTTAGTTTTTAACCCCCCCCACTCCTACAATGAGCAGTTCTTC. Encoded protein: CASSLVFNPPHSYNEQFF.

CDR3 sequence reads: CASSLDRLNTGELFF. Here the CDR3 DNA reads TGTGCCAGCAGCCTGGACAGGCTGAACACCGGGGAGCTGTTTTTT. The rearrangement links TRBV7-6 to TRBJ2-2; TRBD1 agrees at 7 bases. The germline CDR1 and CDR2 sequences are SGHVS and FNYEAQ. The CDR3 contains 15 residues. Unmatched junction bases numbered 4, after V lost 5 bases and J lost 1 base.

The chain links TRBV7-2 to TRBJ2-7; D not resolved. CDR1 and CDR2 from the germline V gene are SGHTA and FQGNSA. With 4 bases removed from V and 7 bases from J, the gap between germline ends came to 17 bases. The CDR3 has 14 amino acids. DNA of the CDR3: TGTGCCAGCAGCTCTTTGGGTCGGTTGAGGGAGCAGTACTTC. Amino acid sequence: CASSSLGRLREQYF.

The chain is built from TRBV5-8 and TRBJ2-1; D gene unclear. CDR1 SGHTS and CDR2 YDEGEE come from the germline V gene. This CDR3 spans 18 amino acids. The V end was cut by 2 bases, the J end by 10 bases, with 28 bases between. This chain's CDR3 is CASSFLPAIGFLLREQFF. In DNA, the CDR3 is TGTGCCAGCAGCTTTCTCCCAGCCATTGGATTCCTGCTCCGGGAGCAGTTCTTC. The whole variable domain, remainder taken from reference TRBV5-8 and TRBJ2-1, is EAGVTQSPTHLIKTRGQQATLRCSPISGHTSVYWYQQALGLGLQFLLWYDEGEERNRGNFPPRFSGRQFPNYSSELNVNALELEDSALYLCASSFLPAIGFLLREQFFGPGTRLTVL.

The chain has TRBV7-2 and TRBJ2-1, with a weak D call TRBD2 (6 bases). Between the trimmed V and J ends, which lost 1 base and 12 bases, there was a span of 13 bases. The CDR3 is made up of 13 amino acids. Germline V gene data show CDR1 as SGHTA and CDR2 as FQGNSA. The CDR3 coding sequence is TGTGCCAGCAGCTTAGTAGGCACCGGGGGGCAGTTCTTC. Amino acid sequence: CASSLVGTGGQFF.

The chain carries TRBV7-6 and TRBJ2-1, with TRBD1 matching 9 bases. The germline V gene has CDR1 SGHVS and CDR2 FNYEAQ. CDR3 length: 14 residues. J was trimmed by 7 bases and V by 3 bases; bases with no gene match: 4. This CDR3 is CASSFGTGLNEQFF. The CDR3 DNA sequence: TGTGCCAGCAGCTTTGGGACAGGGCTAAATGAGCAGTTCTTC.